This T cell receptor beta chain is drawn from a study of blood T cell repertoires in COVID-19. Germline trimming cut 5 bases from V and 5 bases from J; bases unmatched to any gene: 4. The CDR3 covers 14 residues. Germline V CDR1 and CDR2: SGHVS, FQNEAQ. Methods used by the authors: Reference gene primer amplification yielded estimated nucleated cell counts. Profiling relied on immunoSEQ multiplex PCR, and the TCRdb table lists in-frame clones only, not all of them. The V and J calls and clone size are taken from that table; D and trimming were inferred from the DNA. The sample contains some 400,000 clones, under 90% of which appear only once.

The rearrangement links TRBV7-8 to TRBJ2-5; TRBD1 aligns across 11 bases. The sequencing sample was made of PBMCs or T cells enriched from blood (not recorded which). The receptor's source is a woman aged 25-40 years who had recovered from COVID-19. Here the CDR3 reads CASSRTGGIETQYF. The DNA for the CDR3 is TGTGCCAGCAGCCGGACAGGGGGCATCGAGACCCAGTACTTC.